This T cell receptor beta chain was recorded in a study of neurological immune-mediated disorders. Germline V gene lookup returns CDR1 SGHRS and CDR2 YFSETQ. The CDR3 is made up of 16 amino acids. Trimming stripped 0 bases from V and 0 bases from J, with 10 bases between. This clonotype was seen many times. TCRdb reprocessed the 5' RACE reads via MiXCR and lists one record per CDR3 protein. The sample yields about 55,000 distinct CDR3 sequences, over 4% seen once. The chain couples TRBV5-1 to TRBJ2-1; D remains unclear. The source is a man aged 50 to 60 with multiple sclerosis. Sequenced sample: PBMCs. CDR3 in amino acids: CASSLVGSSSYNEQFF. CDR3 sequence (DNA): TGCGCCAGCAGCTTGGTTGGCAGCTCCTCCTACAATGAGCAGTTCTTC.